Following are 8 T cell receptor beta chains from one sample sequenced in a study of blood T cell repertoires in COVID-19. TCRdb's copy holds only in-frame clones and misses some; the assay was immunoSEQ multiplex PCR. The data show hundreds of thousands of clones, about 80% seen once. The sequenced material came from peripheral blood. These receptors all come from a woman between 35 and 50 years old with active or convalescent COVID-19.

This clone came up once. The chain carries TRBV5-1 and TRBJ1-1, with D perhaps matching TRBD1 (5 bases). The V gene's germline CDR1 is SGHRS and CDR2 YFSETQ. There are 15 residues in the CDR3. The V gene lost 0 bases and the J gene lost 5 bases, with 14 bases spanning the gap. The CDR3 is CASSLGRTGGTEAFF. The CDR3 region has the DNA TGCGCCAGCAGCTTGGGGCGGACCGGGGGGACTGAAGCTTTCTTT.

V gene TRBV5-1 combines with J gene TRBJ2-5, with 10 positions matching TRBD2. Germline CDR1 reads SGHRS; CDR2 reads YFSETQ. The CDR3 is made up of 15 amino acids. Trimming removed 3 bases from V and 5 bases from J; junction bases left unmatched: 7. The chain's CDR3 is CASSSTLAGLETQYF. In DNA form, the CDR3 reads TGCGCCAGCAGCTCGACACTAGCGGGGTTGGAGACCCAGTACTTC.

This chain connects TRBV11-2 to TRBJ2-2; TRBD2 might be the D (5 bases). Germline CDR1 SGHAT, CDR2 FQNNGV. This CDR3 region has 14 residues. Trimming took off 2 bases at V and 5 bases at J, with 9 bases between the two ends. This CDR3 reads CASSLLRGTGELFF. DNA of the CDR3: TGTGCCAGCAGCTTACTCCGCGGGACCGGGGAGCTGTTTTTT. The variable domain in full, completed from reference TRBV11-2 and TRBJ2-2, reads EAGVAQSPRYKIIEKRQSVAFWCNPISGHATLYWYQQILGQGPKLLIQFQNNGVVDDSQLPKDRFSAERLKGVDSTLKIQPAKLEDSAVYLCASSLLRGTGELFFGEGSRLTVL.

This clone was seen only once. This chain uses TRBV20-1 with TRBJ1-5; 8 positions agree with TRBD1. This CDR3 is built from 15 residues. Trimming at V came to 3 bases and at J to 0 bases, leaving 4 bases not matched to a gene. CDR1 and CDR2 from the germline V gene are DFQATT and SNEGSKA (reference sequence). Here the CDR3 reads CSASGTGGSNQPQHF. The CDR3 DNA reads as TGCAGTGCTAGTGGGACAGGAGGTAGCAATCAGCCCCAGCATTTT.

This clone was recorded a few times. The chain joins TRBV20-1 to TRBJ2-3, with D maybe TRBD2 (5 bases). V lost 3 bases, J lost 4 bases, and 11 bases lay in between. Germline V gives CDR1 DFQATT, CDR2 SNEGSKA (reference sequence). The CDR3 has 13 residues. The CDR3 DNA follows: TGCAGTGCTAGTCGAGGGCTCGCAGATACGCAGTATTTT. Residues: CSASRGLADTQYF.

This clone was counted between two and nine times. CDR3 protein: CASSVRTDNYGYTF. CDR3 bases: TGTGCCAGCAGTGTAAGGACTGATAACTATGGCTACACCTTC. The V call is TRBV2, the J call TRBJ1-2; no reliable D call. This CDR3 comprises 14 residues. V lost 4 bases to trimming and J lost 1 base, with 10 bases between them. CDR1 is SNHLY, CDR2 FYNNEI, per germline.

The chain recombines TRBV11-3 with TRBJ1-1; 7 bases match TRBD1. Germline CDR1 SGHNT, CDR2 YENEEA. The junction had 10 bases not matched to a gene; V was cut back by 5 bases and J by 4 bases. The CDR3 is 15 amino acids. The CDR3 loop is CASSPRTGRSTEAFF. DNA for the CDR3: TGTGCCAGCAGCCCCCGGACAGGAAGAAGCACTGAAGCTTTCTTT.

The rearrangement joins TRBV5-1 to TRBJ1-2; maybe TRBD1 (6 bases). This CDR3 has 16 residues. The germline V and J ends were trimmed by 5 bases and 0 bases, with 17 bases remaining between them. Germline V gene sequence: CDR1 SGHRS, CDR2 YFSETQ. CDR3 bases: TGCGCCAGCAGGGGGTCCGGGACACCCGCTAACTATGGCTACACCTTC. It is translated as CASRGSGTPANYGYTF. Full variable domain (outside the CDR3, taken from reference TRBV5-1 and TRBJ1-2): KAGVTQTPRYLIKTRGQQVTLSCSPISGHRSVSWYQQTPGQGLQFLFEYFSETQRNKGNFPGRFSGRQFSNSRSEMNVSTLELGDSALYLCASRGSGTPANYGYTFGSGTRLTVV.